This TCR beta chain comes out of a study of CXCR3-negative and CXCR3-positive naive CD8 T cells. Study context: Across all libraries, TRB reads numbered around 150 million, with about 1.5 +/- 0.3 million in each library.

Naive CD8+ T cells showed CD45RO-CCR7+CD27+CD95-. The germline V gene encodes CDR1 LGHNA and CDR2 YNFKEQ. CDR3 length equals 17 residues. Study observations and caveats: A higher hydrophobicity marked the TRB CDR3s of CXCR3-positive naive cells versus CXCR3-negative naive cells.

Through 5' RACE with UMI labels, the TRB cDNA libraries were prepared. Using the 5' RACE reads, TCRdb records one entry per CDR3 protein without DNA. This sample's clone table lists 100,000 to 150,000 distinct CDR3 sequences. About this clonotype: Its cognate antigen is unknown.

The receptor's source is a human donor in good health. Some clones in this sample may be carry-over from other donors' samples. The specimen was naive CXCR3+ CD8+ T cells from blood. Noted subset: CD45RO-CCR7+CD27+CD95- naive CD8+ T cells expressing CXCR3 (TNR3+). V is TRBV4-2 and J is TRBJ2-5; TCRdb's D call, TRBD2, is unchecked because there is no DNA. The CDR3 loop reads CASSQEGSGSGRETQYF.